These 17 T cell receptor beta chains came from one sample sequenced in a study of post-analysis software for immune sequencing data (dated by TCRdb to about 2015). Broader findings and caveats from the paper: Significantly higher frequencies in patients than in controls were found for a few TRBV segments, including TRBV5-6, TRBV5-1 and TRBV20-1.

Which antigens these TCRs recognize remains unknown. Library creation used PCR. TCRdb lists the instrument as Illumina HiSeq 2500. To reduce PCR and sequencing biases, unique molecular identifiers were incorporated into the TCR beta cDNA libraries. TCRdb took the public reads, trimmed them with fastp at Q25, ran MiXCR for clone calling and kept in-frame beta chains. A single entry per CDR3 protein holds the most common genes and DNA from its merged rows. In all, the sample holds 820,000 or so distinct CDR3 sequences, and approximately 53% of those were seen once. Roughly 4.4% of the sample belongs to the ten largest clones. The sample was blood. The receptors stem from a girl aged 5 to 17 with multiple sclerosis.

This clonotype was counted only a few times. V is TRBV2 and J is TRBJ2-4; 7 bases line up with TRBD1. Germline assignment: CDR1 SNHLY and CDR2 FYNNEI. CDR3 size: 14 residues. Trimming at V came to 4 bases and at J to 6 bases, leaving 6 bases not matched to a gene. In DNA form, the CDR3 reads TGTGCCAGCAGTGCCGACAGGGTCACAAACATTCAGTACTTC. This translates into CASSADRVTNIQYF.

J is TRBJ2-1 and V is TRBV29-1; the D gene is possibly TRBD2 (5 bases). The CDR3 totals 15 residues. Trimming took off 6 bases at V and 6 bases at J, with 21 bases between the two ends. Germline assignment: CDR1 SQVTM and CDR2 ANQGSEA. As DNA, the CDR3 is TGCAGCGTCCGAGCCCTGGACTCATCGGTCAATGAGCAGTTCTTC. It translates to CSVRALDSSVNEQFF.

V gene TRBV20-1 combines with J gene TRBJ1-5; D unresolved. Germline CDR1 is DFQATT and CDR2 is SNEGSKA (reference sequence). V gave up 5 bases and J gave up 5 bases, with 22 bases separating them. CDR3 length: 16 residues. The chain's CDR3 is CSAQELPGMSDQPQHF. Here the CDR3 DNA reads TGCAGTGCTCAAGAACTACCCGGGATGTCAGATCAGCCCCAGCATTTT.

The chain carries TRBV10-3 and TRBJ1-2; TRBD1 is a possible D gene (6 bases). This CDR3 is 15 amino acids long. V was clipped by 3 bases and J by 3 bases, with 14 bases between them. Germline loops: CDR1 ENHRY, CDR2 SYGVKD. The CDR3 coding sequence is TGTGCCATCAGTGAATTAGAGGGGGACGACTATGGCTACACCTTC. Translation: CAISELEGDDYGYTF.

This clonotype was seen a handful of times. Written as DNA, the CDR3 is TGTGCCAGCGGTCTTACCGGGGAGTACAATGAGCAGTTCTTC. It yields the protein CASGLTGEYNEQFF. The rearrangement uses TRBV7-2 and TRBJ2-1; D perhaps matches TRBD2 (5 bases). CDR3 size: 14 residues. Trimming stripped 8 bases from V and 4 bases from J, with 15 bases between. The germline gives CDR1 SGHTA, CDR2 FQGNSA.

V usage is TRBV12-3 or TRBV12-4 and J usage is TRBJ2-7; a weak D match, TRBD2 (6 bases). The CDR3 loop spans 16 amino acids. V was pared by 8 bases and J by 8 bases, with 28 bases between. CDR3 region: CASRPEMGGRVDKQYF. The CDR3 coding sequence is TGTGCCAGCCGCCCTGAGATGGGGGGAAGGGTGGATAAGCAGTACTTC.

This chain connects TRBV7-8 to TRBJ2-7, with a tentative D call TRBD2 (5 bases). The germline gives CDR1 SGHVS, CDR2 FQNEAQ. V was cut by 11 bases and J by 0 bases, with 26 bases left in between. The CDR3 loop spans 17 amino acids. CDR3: CAGTPRRQTPHSYEQYF. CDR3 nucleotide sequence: TGTGCCGGCACCCCCCGGAGGCAGACACCACACTCCTACGAGCAGTACTTC. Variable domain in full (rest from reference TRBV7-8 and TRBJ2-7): GAGVSQSPRYKVAKRGQDVALRCDPISGHVSLFWYQQALGQGPEFLTYFQNEAQLDKSGLPSDRFFAERPEGSVSTLKIQRTQQEDSAVYLCAGTPRRQTPHSYEQYFGPGTRLTVT.

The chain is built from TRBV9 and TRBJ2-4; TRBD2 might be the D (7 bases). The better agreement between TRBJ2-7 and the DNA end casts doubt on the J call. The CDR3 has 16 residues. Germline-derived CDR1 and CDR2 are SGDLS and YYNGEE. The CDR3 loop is CASSAHKGGDYYEQYF. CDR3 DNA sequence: TGTGCCAGCAGCGCCCATAAGGGGGGGGACTACTACGAGCAGTACTTC.

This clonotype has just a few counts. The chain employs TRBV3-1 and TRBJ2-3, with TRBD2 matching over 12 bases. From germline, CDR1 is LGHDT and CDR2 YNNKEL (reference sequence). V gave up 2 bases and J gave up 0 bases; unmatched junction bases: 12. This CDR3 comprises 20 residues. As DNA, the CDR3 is TGTGCCAGCAGCCAATTAAGACTAGCGGGGGCTCGACGTAGCACAGATACGCAGTATTTT. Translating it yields CASSQLRLAGARRSTDTQYF.

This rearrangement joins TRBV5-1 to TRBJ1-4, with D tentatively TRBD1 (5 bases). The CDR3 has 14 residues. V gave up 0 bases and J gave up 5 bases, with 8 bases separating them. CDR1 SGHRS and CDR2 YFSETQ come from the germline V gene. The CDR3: CASSLGRTNEKLFF. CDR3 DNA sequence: TGCGCCAGCAGCTTGGGCAGGACAAATGAAAAACTGTTTTTT.

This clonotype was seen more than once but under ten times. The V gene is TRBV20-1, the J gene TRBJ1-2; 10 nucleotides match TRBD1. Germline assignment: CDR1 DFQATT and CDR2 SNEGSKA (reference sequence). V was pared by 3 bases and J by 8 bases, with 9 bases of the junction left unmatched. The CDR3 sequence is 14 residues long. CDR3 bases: TGCAGTGCTAGCCGGGGGGGGACAGGGGACGGCTACACCTTC. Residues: CSASRGGTGDGYTF.

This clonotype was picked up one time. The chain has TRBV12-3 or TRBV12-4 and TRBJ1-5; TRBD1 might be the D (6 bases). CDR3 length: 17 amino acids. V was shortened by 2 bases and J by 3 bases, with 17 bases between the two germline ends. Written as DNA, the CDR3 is TGTGCCAGCAGTTTACGGGGAGGGGGAGGGGTCAATCAGCCCCAGCATTTT. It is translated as CASSLRGGGGVNQPQHF.

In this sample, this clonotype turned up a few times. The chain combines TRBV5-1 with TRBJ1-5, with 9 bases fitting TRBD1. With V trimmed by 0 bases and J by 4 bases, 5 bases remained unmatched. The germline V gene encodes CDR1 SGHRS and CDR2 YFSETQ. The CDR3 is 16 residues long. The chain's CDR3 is CASSLGDREGNQPQHF. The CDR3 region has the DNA TGCGCCAGCAGCTTGGGGGACAGGGAGGGAAATCAGCCCCAGCATTTT.

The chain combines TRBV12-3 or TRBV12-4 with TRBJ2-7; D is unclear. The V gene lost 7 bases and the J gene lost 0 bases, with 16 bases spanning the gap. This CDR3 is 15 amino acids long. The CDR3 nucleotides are TGTGCCAGCACCATTTCCCGGTCCGGCTCCTACGAGCAGTACTTC. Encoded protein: CASTISRSGSYEQYF.

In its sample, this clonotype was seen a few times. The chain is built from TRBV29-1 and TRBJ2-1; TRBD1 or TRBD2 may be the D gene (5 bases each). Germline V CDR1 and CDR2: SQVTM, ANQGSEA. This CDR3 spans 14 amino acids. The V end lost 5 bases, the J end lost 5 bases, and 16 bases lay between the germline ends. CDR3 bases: TGCAGCGTTTACGGGGTCAGGGCGAACAATGAGCAGTTCTTC. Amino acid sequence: CSVYGVRANNEQFF.

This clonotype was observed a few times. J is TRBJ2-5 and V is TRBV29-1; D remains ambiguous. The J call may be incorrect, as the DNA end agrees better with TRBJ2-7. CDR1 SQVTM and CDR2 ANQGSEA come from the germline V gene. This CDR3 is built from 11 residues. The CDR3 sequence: CSVGSLGEQYF. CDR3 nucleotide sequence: TGCAGCGTTGGAAGTTTGGGCGAGCAGTACTTC.

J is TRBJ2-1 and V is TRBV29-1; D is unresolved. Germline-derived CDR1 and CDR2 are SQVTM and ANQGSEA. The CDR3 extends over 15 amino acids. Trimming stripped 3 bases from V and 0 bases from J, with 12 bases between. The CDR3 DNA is TGCAGCGTTGAGCGGCGGATCAGCTCCTACAATGAGCAGTTCTTC. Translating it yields CSVERRISSYNEQFF.